Here is one T cell receptor beta chain with its context. Its antigen is not known. Assay: immunoSEQ multiplex PCR; the TCRdb copy retains only in-frame clones and omits some. In the table there are 2,500 to 3,000 clones, roughly four fifths of which are singletons. Patients were not receiving any therapy when their samples were collected. T lymphocytes were enriched from thawed cells by negative selection, adding EpCAM beads for tumor-infiltrating lymphocytes. The germline CDR1 and CDR2 sequences are SGHAT and FQNNGV. V was clipped by 8 bases and J by 2 bases, with 19 bases between them. The CDR3 contains 15 residues. The sample originates from a study of CD39 and CD103 CD8 tumor-infiltrating T cells. The study, taken as a whole, reports: Top 30 DP CD8 TIL clonotypes covered roughly 55-86% of repertoire.

The clonotype originates from a human donor with head and neck squamous cell carcinoma. The sample taken for sequencing was CD39- CD103- CD8+ T cells sorted from the tumor. Subset noted: CD103-CD39- double-negative CD45RA- CD8 T cells. This sequence joins TRBV11-2 and TRBJ2-7; D may be TRBD2 (6 bases). The CDR3 protein is CASGSRAGTAYEQYF. CDR3 sequence (DNA): TGTGCCAGCGGGTCCCGGGCGGGGACCGCCTACGAGCAGTACTTC.